Each of the 10 T cell receptor beta chains below was sequenced from the same sample in a study of vaccination and CD4 T cells after COVID-19. These receptors lack a known antigen. The treatment denotes: 10-day PBMC culture with coronavirus spike peptide pools or control peptides (ViraFEST assay). Collection of the unexposed donor's CD4+ T cells took place before the COVID-19 pandemic (2011-2018). The Oncomine TCR Beta short-read assay was applied to DNA of cultured CD4+ T cells. TCRdb ran MiXCR on the PCR reads and lists one entry per CDR3 protein. The repertoire holds nearly 5,500 distinct CDR3 sequences, under 35% seen once, with less than 30% in the top ten. The specimen sequenced was CD4+ T cells from blood, cultured in vitro. Receptors originate from a human donor in good health.

The rearrangement links TRBV6-1 to TRBJ1-6, with 8 positions matching TRBD1. The CDR3 length is 13 residues. J was trimmed by 8 bases and V by 6 bases; bases with no gene match: 3. Germline V CDR1 and CDR2: MNHNS, SASEGT. The CDR3 sequence: CASSETGDSPLHF. The DNA for the CDR3 is TGTGCCAGCAGCGAGACAGGGGATTCACCCCTCCACTTT.

The chain employs TRBV6-1 and TRBJ1-3; D gene ambiguous. The CDR3 is 14 residues long. Trimming removed 6 bases from V and 0 bases from J, with 9 bases in between. The V gene's germline CDR1 is MNHNS and CDR2 SASEGT. The CDR3 region has the DNA TGTGCCAGCAGGCTGCTGATCTCTGGAAACACCATATATTTT. Translation gives CASRLLISGNTIYF.

The chain joins TRBV7-9 to TRBJ1-1; D unresolved. The germline gives CDR1 SEHNR, CDR2 FQNEAQ (reference sequence). The CDR3 sequence is 14 residues long. V dropped 4 bases and J dropped 0 bases, with 9 bases sitting between them. This CDR3 is CASSSPVVNTEAFF. The CDR3 bases are TGTGCCAGCAGCTCCCCCGTGGTGAACACTGAAGCTTTCTTT.

V usage is TRBV30 and J usage is TRBJ1-2, with a weak D call TRBD1 (5 bases). Trimming took off 5 bases at V and 8 bases at J, with 15 bases between the two ends. The CDR3 sequence is 12 residues long. CDR1 and CDR2 from the germline V gene are GTSNPN and SVGIG (reference sequence). CDR3 protein: CAWVEGTLGYTF. CDR3 in DNA: TGTGCCTGGGTGGAAGGGACTTTGGGCTACACCTTC.

This clonotype was seen only a few times. The chain joins TRBV20-1 to TRBJ1-2; the D gene is possibly TRBD1 (5 bases). The germline V and J ends were trimmed by 5 bases and 4 bases, with 11 bases remaining between them. CDR3 length: 12 residues. In germline, CDR1 is DFQATT, CDR2 SNEGSKA (reference sequence). CDR3 protein: CSAPRGIYGYTF. As DNA, the CDR3 is TGCAGTGCTCCCCGGGGGATCTATGGCTACACCTTC.

This clonotype was seen only a few times. The chain has TRBV10-3 and TRBJ1-2; the D is unclear. Trimming pared 3 bases from V and 3 bases from J, leaving 17 bases between. Germline-derived CDR1 and CDR2 are ENHRY and SYGVKD. The CDR3 contains 16 residues. The DNA for the CDR3 is TGTGCCATCAGTGAAGGAGCCACGACTAGGGACTATGGCTACACCTTC. Translated, it gives CAISEGATTRDYGYTF.

In this sample, this clonotype turned up a few times. This chain links TRBV27 with TRBJ2-2; 7 bases match TRBD1. From germline, CDR1 is MNHEY and CDR2 SMNVEV (reference sequence). The CDR3 is 14 amino acids. With V trimmed by 3 bases and J by 6 bases, 4 bases remained unmatched. CDR3 loop: CASSFYTGAGELFF. CDR3 nucleotide sequence: TGTGCCAGCAGTTTTTACACAGGGGCCGGGGAGCTGTTTTTT.

The chain combines TRBV6-1 with TRBJ1-1; D gene unclear. The CDR3 is 16 residues long. Germline V gives CDR1 MNHNS, CDR2 SASEGT. V dropped 2 bases and J dropped 4 bases, with 17 bases sitting between them. CDR3 amino acids: CASSERRPTVVTEAFF. CDR3 DNA: TGTGCCAGCAGTGAAAGGCGTCCGACCGTGGTCACTGAAGCTTTCTTT.

The chain uses TRBV7-6 and TRBJ2-2; no definite D call. Germline assignment: CDR1 SGHVS and CDR2 FNYEAQ. Trimming left V 4 bases short and J 3 bases short, with 6 bases between. This CDR3 is 13 amino acids long. The CDR3 here is CASSWQDTGELFF. The CDR3 DNA reads TGTGCCAGCAGCTGGCAAGACACCGGGGAGCTGTTTTTT.

In this sample, this clonotype turned up a few times. The chain employs TRBV6-1 and TRBJ2-1; the D is unclear. The CDR3 runs 13 residues. V was shortened by 2 bases and J by 6 bases, with 8 bases between the two germline ends. Germline-derived CDR1 and CDR2 are MNHNS and SASEGT. CDR3 coding DNA: TGTGCCAGCAGTGAAAACTTGGGCAATGAGCAGTTCTTC. Amino acid sequence: CASSENLGNEQFF.